This T cell receptor beta chain was documented in a study of blood T cell repertoires in COVID-19. Study-wide context: Nucleic acid was either cDNA or gDNA, and it came from T cells, B-cell-depleted T cells, or PBMCs.

This table comes from immunoSEQ multiplex PCR, and its TCRdb copy is limited to in-frame clones, with some not included. The sample shows fewer than 400,000 clones, roughly 86% of them seen only once. This clone was observed a single time. The ends lost 8 bases at V and 5 bases at J; junction bases unmatched: 7. Per germline, CDR1 MDHEN and CDR2 SYDVKM. This CDR3 spans 15 amino acids. Sequencing input: peripheral blood. The source of this sequence is a human donor in a cohort sampled during active COVID-19. V usage is TRBV28 and J usage is TRBJ2-1, with 12 bases aligning to TRBD1. The CDR3 DNA follows: TGTGCCAGCGCTACCGGGACAGGGGGCCACAATGAGCAGTTCTTC. Translation gives CASATGTGGHNEQFF.